The present entry profiles one T cell receptor beta chain with its context. The target antigen is unknown. These data originate in a study of OX40 agonist ivuxolimab in advanced cancers. Study-wide findings and caveats: Normalized T-cell clonal expansion was also low in a subset of nonresponders. Specificity for antigen went undetermined in the expanded peripheral T cells. Clonal expansion was among the lowest in partial responders at 0.1-3.0 mg/kg, especially CD8+.

Generated by immunoSEQ multiplex PCR, the TCRdb table keeps only in-frame clones and is missing some. The repertoire has 85,000 to 90,000 clones, around nine tenths of them found once; the top ten carry about 1.1%. The J segment lost 11 bases and the V segment lost 4 bases, leaving 4 bases of the junction unmatched. CDR3 length equals 14 residues. From germline, CDR1 is SGHTA and CDR2 FQGNSA. This sequence originates from an adult with an advanced solid tumor such as melanoma, head and neck, liver or kidney cancer. The sample in question was CD4+ or CD8+ T cells sorted from blood, obtained in a trial of the OX40 agonist ivuxolimab. The chain recombines TRBV7-2 with TRBJ2-1; 14 nucleotides align to TRBD2. The chain's CDR3 is CASSSGLAGDKQFF. CDR3 sequence (DNA): TGTGCCAGCAGCTCGGGACTAGCGGGAGATAAGCAGTTCTTC.